Listed here are 18 T cell receptor beta chains from one sample, sequenced in a study of T cells in localized non-small cell lung cancer. The data were produced by immunoSEQ multiplex PCR, yet TCRdb's version contains in-frame clones alone and is incomplete. The sample yields 40,000 or so clones, 81% seen once. The sequencing here drew on peripheral blood mononuclear cells, taken before any cancer treatment. The receptors were gathered from a male donor older than 55 with stage II lung adenocarcinoma.

The chain joins TRBV19 to TRBJ1-4; D may be TRBD1 (5 bases). The CDR3 consists of 16 residues. Germline CDR1 reads LNHDA; CDR2 reads SQIVND (reference sequence). V dropped 5 bases and J dropped 7 bases, with 20 bases sitting between them. CDR3 in amino acids: CASSPGTAGWGEKLFF. The CDR3 bases are TGTGCCAGTAGTCCCGGGACGGCCGGATGGGGTGAAAAACTGTTTTTT.

The chain employs TRBV30 and TRBJ1-4, with a weak D call TRBD1 (6 bases). Germline CDR1 reads GTSNPN; CDR2 reads SVGIG (reference sequence). Trimming took 0 bases from V and 4 from J, leaving 15 bases between them. This CDR3 contains 16 residues. The CDR3 spells CAWSVGWAGVNEKLFF. The DNA for the CDR3 is TGTGCCTGGAGTGTAGGATGGGCAGGGGTTAATGAAAAACTGTTTTTT. Looking up the rest from reference TRBV30 and TRBJ1-4 gives the full variable domain: SQTIHQWPATLVQPVGSPLSLECTVEGTSNPNLYWYRQAAGRGLQLLFYSVGIGQISSEVPQNLSASRPQDRQFILSSKKLLLSDSGFYLCAWSVGWAGVNEKLFFGSGTQLSVL.

The V call is TRBV19, the J call TRBJ1-1, with 8 bases fitting TRBD1. The CDR3 extends over 16 amino acids. Trimming at V came to 4 bases and at J to 7 bases, leaving 14 bases not matched to a gene. CDR1 is LNHDA and CDR2 is SQIVND in the germline V gene (reference sequence). DNA for the CDR3: TGTGCCAGTAGTAATCTTGTAACCACAGGGGGGAGTGAAGCTTTCTTT. Amino acid sequence: CASSNLVTTGGSEAFF.

This clone has a handful of counts. V is TRBV5-5 and J is TRBJ2-7; 8 bases line up with TRBD2. With 0 bases clipped from V and 4 bases from J, the junction kept 9 bases outside the gene matches. This CDR3 region has 16 residues. Germline lookup yields CDR1 SGHKS and CDR2 YYEKEE (reference sequence). CDR3 loop: CASSLGASGGLYEQYF. The CDR3 DNA reads as TGTGCCAGCAGCTTGGGGGCGTCGGGAGGGCTGTACGAGCAGTACTTC.

V gene TRBV2 combines with J gene TRBJ2-5; 7 nucleotides match TRBD1. Unmatched junction bases numbered 8, after V lost 8 bases and J lost 2 bases. Germline-derived CDR1 and CDR2 are SNHLY and FYNNEI. This CDR3 is 14 amino acids long. The CDR3 DNA follows: TGTGCCAGCCGTCAGGGGGTCCTTCAAGAGACCCAGTACTTC. Translating it yields CASRQGVLQETQYF.

This clone is a singleton in its sample. The chain recombines TRBV19 with TRBJ1-4; 8 positions match TRBD1. This CDR3 spans 13 amino acids. Per germline, CDR1 LNHDA and CDR2 SQIVND (reference sequence). V dropped 8 bases and J dropped 5; count of bases not matched to a gene: 4. CDR3 residues: CASSQGGNEKLFF. The CDR3 coding sequence is TGTGCCAGTTCACAGGGGGGGAATGAAAAACTGTTTTTT.

The chain has TRBV4-2 and TRBJ2-4, with no clear D. V gave up 0 bases and J gave up 0 bases, with 9 bases separating them. The CDR3 length is 16 residues. Germline-derived CDR1 and CDR2 are LGHNA and YNFKEQ. The chain's CDR3 is CASSQDIDVAKNIQYF. The CDR3 bases are TGTGCCAGCAGCCAAGATATAGACGTAGCCAAAAACATTCAGTACTTC.

The CDR3 spells CASTGMVGEKLFF. CDR3 bases: TGTGCCAGCACAGGGATGGTAGGAGAAAAACTGTTTTTT. V is TRBV25-1 and J is TRBJ1-4; possible D gene TRBD1, 5 bases. Trimming removed 7 bases from V and 8 bases from J, with 14 bases in between. Germline-derived CDR1 and CDR2 are MGHDK and SYGVNS. The CDR3 is 13 amino acids. Variable domain in full (rest from reference TRBV25-1 and TRBJ1-4): EADIYQTPRYLVIGTGKKITLECSQTMGHDKMYWYQQDPGMELHLIHYSYGVNSTEKGDLSSESTVSRIRTEHFPLTLESARPSHTSQYLCASTGMVGEKLFFGSGTQLSVL.

The V gene is TRBV11-1, the J gene TRBJ2-1; D might be TRBD1 or TRBD2, each matching 5 bases. The V gene's germline CDR1 is SGHAT and CDR2 FQDESV (reference sequence). CDR3 length: 15 residues. With 3 bases removed from V and 7 bases from J, the gap between germline ends came to 16 bases. In nucleotides, the CDR3 is TGTGCCAGCAGCTTTTACCGGGGCTCGGGAAATGAGCAGTTCTTC. It is translated as CASSFYRGSGNEQFF. The entire variable domain, with the rest obtained from reference TRBV11-1 and TRBJ2-1, is as follows: EAEVAQSPRYKITEKSQAVAFWCDPISGHATLYWYRQILGQGPELLVQFQDESVVDDSQLPKDRFSAERLKGVDSTLKIQPAELGDSAMYLCASSFYRGSGNEQFFGPGTRLTVL.

The rearrangement uses TRBV19 and TRBJ2-6; TRBD1 matches 8 bases. CDR1 is LNHDA, CDR2 SQIVND, per germline (reference sequence). The length of the CDR3 is 16 residues. V gave up 5 bases and J gave up 0 bases; unmatched junction bases: 3. The chain's CDR3 is CASSGTGYSGANVLTF. Written as DNA, the CDR3 is TGTGCCAGTAGTGGGACAGGATACTCTGGGGCCAACGTCCTGACTTTC.

CDR3 DNA sequence: TGTGCCATCACCAGCGACAGGGGAGGCTACAATGAGCAGTTCTTC. Translated: CAITSDRGGYNEQFF. The chain uses TRBV10-3 and TRBJ2-1; 8 positions agree with TRBD1. The CDR3 contains 15 residues. In germline, CDR1 is ENHRY, CDR2 SYGVKD. J was trimmed by 3 bases and V by 7 bases; bases with no gene match: 8.

V usage is TRBV7-2 and J usage is TRBJ1-5; the D is unclear. This CDR3 is built from 16 residues. The ends were cut back, 1 base at V and 4 bases at J, with 14 bases in the middle. Germline-derived CDR1 and CDR2 are SGHTA and FQGNSA. The CDR3 DNA follows: TGTGCCAGCAGCTTAGTCAGGCCAGGAGGTAATCAGCCCCAGCATTTT. This sequence encodes CASSLVRPGGNQPQHF.

This chain links TRBV9 with TRBJ2-1; TRBD2 might be the D (6 bases). Per germline, CDR1 SGDLS and CDR2 YYNGEE. The germline V and J ends were trimmed by 3 bases and 11 bases, with 15 bases remaining between them. The CDR3 extends over 13 amino acids. DNA of the CDR3: TGTGCCAGCAGCGGGTCTTGGAGGGATCAGCAGTTCTTC. Its translation: CASSGSWRDQQFF.

The chain is built from TRBV10-3 and TRBJ2-7; D is possibly TRBD2 (7 bases). Trimming took 6 bases from V and 3 from J, leaving 15 bases between them. Germline-derived CDR1 and CDR2 are ENHRY and SYGVKD. CDR3 length: 14 amino acids. The CDR3 reads CAIRKAGQSYEQYF. In DNA form, the CDR3 reads TGTGCCATCAGAAAAGCGGGACAAAGCTACGAGCAGTACTTC.

The chain links TRBV7-9 to TRBJ2-5, with 8 nucleotides matching TRBD2. Germline CDR1 and CDR2: SEHNR and FQNEAQ (reference sequence). Trimming at V came to 2 bases and at J to 1 base, leaving 12 bases not matched to a gene. The CDR3 totals 18 residues. CDR3 in amino acids: CASSLPLRLAGRQETQYF. Here the CDR3 DNA reads TGTGCCAGCAGCTTACCCCTAAGGCTAGCGGGCCGCCAAGAGACCCAGTACTTC.

The chain has TRBV19 and TRBJ2-3; unclear D gene. The CDR3 loop spans 16 amino acids. Germline-derived CDR1 and CDR2 are LNHDA and SQIVND (reference sequence). Trimming cost V 6 bases and J 2 bases, with 18 bases left between them. CDR3 in amino acids: CASSPAGALSTDTQYF. Written as DNA, the CDR3 is TGTGCCAGTAGCCCCGCTGGAGCGCTCTCCACAGATACGCAGTATTTT.

This clone has a single count. The rearrangement uses TRBV6-5 and TRBJ1-2; D ambiguous. This CDR3 is built from 11 residues. The germline V and J ends were trimmed by 6 bases and 5 bases, with 7 bases remaining between them. Germline V lookup: CDR1 MNHEY, CDR2 SVGAGI. In nucleotides, the CDR3 is TGTGCCAGCAGCACACGTTATGGCTACACCTTC. Protein product: CASSTRYGYTF.

This sequence joins TRBV15 and TRBJ2-5; D may be TRBD2 (6 bases). CDR3 size: 14 residues. V was pared by 3 bases and J by 4 bases, with 12 bases between. Germline-derived CDR1 and CDR2 are LNHNV and YYDKDF (reference sequence). The CDR3 region has the DNA TGTGCCACCAGCAGTGGAGGAGGGAGAGAGACCCAGTACTTC. Residues: CATSSGGGRETQYF.